This T cell receptor (beta chain) appears in the sequencing data of a study of molecular identifiers for immune sequencing clone quantification. Study results and caveats: Spiked Jurkat TCR RNA originating from one cell could reportedly be identified amid one million naive cells.

Bulk TCR libraries were made with methods that had been previously described and with listed TCR primers. TCRdb reprocessed the PCR reads via MiXCR and lists one record per CDR3 protein. The data contain some 650,000 distinct CDR3 sequences, just under 20% of them seen just once; the ten biggest clones take up roughly 0.83%. Naive CD8 T cells were FACS-sorted by CD8+CD4-CCR7+CD45RA+ markers. Regarding this clonotype: The antigen is not known.

This clonotype was obtained from a human donor in good health. Some libraries in this study had Jurkat cell RNA spiked in. Sequenced: naive CD8+ T cells from blood, with Jurkat cell RNA spiked in. The subset: FACS-sorted CD8+CD4-CCR7+CD45RA+ naive T cells.

The CDR3 coding sequence is TGTGCCAGCAGTTTGGTTAGCGGGGGGGCTTTGGTCAATGAGCAGTACTTC. Its translation: CASSLVSGGALVNEQYF. The chain employs TRBV12-3 or TRBV12-4 and TRBJ2-5; 11 bases line up with TRBD2. The CDR3 covers 17 residues. J gave up 11 bases and V 3 bases, and 17 bases lay outside the gene matches.